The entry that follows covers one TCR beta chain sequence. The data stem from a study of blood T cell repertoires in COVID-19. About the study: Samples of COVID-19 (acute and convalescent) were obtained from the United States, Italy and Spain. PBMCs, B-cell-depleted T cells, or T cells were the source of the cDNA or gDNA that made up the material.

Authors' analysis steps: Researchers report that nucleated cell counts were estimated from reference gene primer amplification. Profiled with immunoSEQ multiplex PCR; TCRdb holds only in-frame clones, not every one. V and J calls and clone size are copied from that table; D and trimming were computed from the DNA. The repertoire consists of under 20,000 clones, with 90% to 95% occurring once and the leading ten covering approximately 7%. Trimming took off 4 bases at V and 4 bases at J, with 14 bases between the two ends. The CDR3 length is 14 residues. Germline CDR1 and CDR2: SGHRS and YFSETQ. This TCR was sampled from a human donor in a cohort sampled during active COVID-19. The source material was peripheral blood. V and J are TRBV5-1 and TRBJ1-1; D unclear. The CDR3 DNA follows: TGCGCCAGCAGCCAGGAGGTGCGTTCCACTGAAGCTTTCTTT. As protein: CASSQEVRSTEAFF.